This T cell receptor beta chain was profiled in a study of blood T cell repertoires in COVID-19. Overall study: COVID-19 samples collected from the United States, Italy and Spain covered acute and convalescent phases.

Enrolled through a virtual design, the participants were between about 18 and 100 years of age and came from roughly 22 US areas. Participants were placed into cohorts based on the clinical history they reported. Germline CDR1 reads LGHDT; CDR2 reads YNNKEL (reference sequence). Trimming cost V 4 bases and J 5 bases; bases outside gene matches: 3. This CDR3 region has 13 residues. In the original analysis: Counts of nucleated cells, estimated from reference gene primer amplification, were obtained. Profiled with immunoSEQ multiplex PCR; TCRdb holds only in-frame clones, not every one. The D gene and trimming were derived from the DNA, and the V and J assignments and clone size from that table. In the table there are 150,000 to 200,000 clones, more than 75% of which are singletons.

The origin of this receptor is a woman aged 45-59 years with acute COVID-19. The specimen was PBMCs or T cells enriched from blood (not recorded which). The genes are TRBV3-1 (or the pseudogene TRBV3-2) and TRBJ2-5; 8 bases are a match to TRBD1. CDR3 protein: CASSRDRGETQYF. CDR3 sequence (DNA): TGTGCCAGCAGCCGAGACAGGGGTGAGACCCAGTACTTC.